This TCR beta chain stems from a study of CD8 T cells in ankylosing spondylitis. A quantitative 5'-RACE method, one with molecular barcodes, was used to make TCR beta libraries. In TCRdb, the 5' RACE reads were re-called with MiXCR into one record per CDR3 protein. The table records around 770,000 distinct CDR3 sequences, roughly 19% of them present only once. V lost 5 bases and J 1 base, leaving 8 bases between the germline ends. From germline, CDR1 is SGHVS and CDR2 FNYEAQ. The CDR3 has 13 amino acids. General study findings and limits: Earlier studies detected some motif variants in reactive arthritis synovial fluid and blood. Researchers reportedly found disease-linked clones significantly enriched in matched ankylosing spondylitis synovial fluid. Seven or eight highly homologous variants formed a TCR beta motif that appeared characteristic of ankylosing spondylitis blood.

To note about this clonotype: Its antigen is not known.

The sequencing input was blood, either unsorted or a sorted T cell fraction (not recorded which). This clonotype was sampled from a male donor with ankylosing spondylitis. This rearrangement joins TRBV7-6 to TRBJ1-1; D gene unclear. CDR3 sequence reads: CASSPEQNTEAFF. Here the CDR3 DNA reads TGTGCCAGCAGCCCCGAGCAGAACACTGAAGCTTTCTTT.